The clone carrying this T cell receptor (beta chain) was seen more than once but under ten times. The antigen is unknown. There are 14 residues in the CDR3. From germline, CDR1 is SGHAT and CDR2 FQNNGV. The V end was cut by 0 bases, the J end by 4 bases, with 9 bases between. PCR used 60 Vbeta primers and 13 Jbeta primers. The repertoire was sequenced with immunoSEQ multiplex PCR; TCRdb's copy has only in-frame clones and lacks some. The sample has roughly 120,000 clones, 8.5% to 10% seen once. The data were obtained in a study of cytomegalovirus exposure and HLA in healthy donors. Study outcomes and limitations: Fewer N-insertions than the roughly 670-donor mean were reportedly shown by an Asian-associated ancestry cluster in a later analysis. Later analysis identified several of the most significant clusters that appeared linked to common viral pathogens. As was reported, the HLA-A and HLA-B alleles of most subjects were accurately predicted from TCR beta sequences. It was shown in a later analysis that HLA-associated TCR beta chains were more clonally expanded than other, equally common chains.

This chain connects TRBV11-2 to TRBJ2-5; unclear D gene. Sequencing used PBMCs. The sequence derives from a young man in good health and CMV-seronegative. In DNA, the CDR3 is TGTGCCAGCAGCTTAGATGTCGGTGGAGAGACCCAGTACTTC. Translating gives CASSLDVGGETQYF.